This TCR beta chain was recorded in a study of T cell responses to AZD1222 COVID-19 vaccine (dated by TCRdb to 2020 to 2023). Turning to the overall study: A total of just over 230 trial participants underwent TCR sequencing, of whom 200 to 220 had received two doses of AZD1222 and about 26 had received two doses of the MenACWY control vaccine. Trial participants were enrolled into age subgroups of 18-55, 56-69 and 70-plus years, which contained about 150, 27 and 61 TCR-sequenced participants, respectively. Summary of the overall study and its limitations: Nearly half of unique spike-specific TCRs reportedly recognized epitopes outside regions mutated in the B.1.351 and B.1.1.7 variants. No day 14 peak-response samples were available, so repertoires were characterized only after the peak T cell response. The vaccine-associated CD4 TCRs covered the entire spike protein, and the dominant responses fell in regions 160-218 and 743-854. A significant rise in spike-specific TCR breadth and depth was observed after two AZD1222 doses relative to day 0 and relative to MenACWY recipients. In the small 56-69-year group, the increase in depth fell short of significance, most likely because of low power. Conclusions about previously exposed vaccinees are limited because only five to seven AZD1222 recipients were SARS-CoV-2 seropositive at baseline. Most participants were white British and females outnumbered males, and the authors suggested that clonal diversity may have been underestimated.

Note on this clone: What this receptor recognizes is not known. Base qualities were left out, and no much larger clone turns up one base away.

The CDR3 regions of human TCRbeta chains were analyzed by immunosequencing. In the original analysis: TCRs in the repertoires were matched against a reference library of SARS-CoV-2-specific TCRs that had been generated with the MIRA antigen-specificity platform. Breadth was defined as the fraction of unique TCRs that were SARS-CoV-2-associated, and depth was defined as the fraction of total T cells that were SARS-CoV-2-associated. Using the MIRA data, each spike-specific TCR was assigned both to the spike region to which the TCR was reactive and to a CD4 or CD8 class. Log10-transformed breadth and depth values were compared by one-way ANOVA with Sidak's multiple comparisons tests. TCRdb retrieved this table from immuneACCESS and kept in-frame rearrangements only. Not all clones are present; in checked studies, unresolved V genes account for under half, and no reason is known for the remainder. Clone size and the V and J calls come from that table; the DNA yielded D and trimming. The table for this sample lists 130,000 to 150,000 clones; roughly 86% of them were counted only once. Of the sample, 5% to 5.5% falls within the top ten clones.

The time point label, as the study defines it: about 28 days (+/-7) after the second vaccine dose. AZD1222 recipients given second doses at about 4 weeks or at about 12 weeks were pooled, since spike-specific TCR depth and breadth were not found to differ between the two schedules. The vaccinee samples were drawn from two UK trials, COV001 and COV002, one of which was a single-blind randomized controlled phase 2/3 trial testing AZD1222 (ChAdOx1 nCoV-19) in healthy adults. For TCRbeta chain sequencing, PBMC samples were collected from trial participants at day 0 and at day 28 after the second dose. The CDR3 starts with the cysteine, ends with the phenylalanine, and has 16 residues. CDR3 DNA is the only sequence kept; it has 48 bases, read in frame from the first base. V lost 1 base and J lost 4 bases, and the count of bases not matched to a germline gene is 2. Reading the germline V gene (reference sequence) gives CDR1 LNHDA and CDR2 SQIVND.

This chain joins TRBV19 to TRBJ2-5; the junction holds 14 bases that match TRBD2. This sequence originates from an adult who received the AZD1222 COVID-19 vaccine. The sample consisted of peripheral blood, taken 28 days after the second AZD1222 dose. The bases read TGTGCCAGTAGTATAGGACTAGCGGGGGGGCCAGAGACCCAGTACTTC. Translated, this gives CASSIGLAGGPETQYF.